One TCR beta chain is described in this entry. With 5 bases clipped from V and 3 bases from J, the junction kept 8 bases outside the gene matches. Germline lookup yields CDR1 LGHNT and CDR2 FRNRAP. The CDR3 runs to 15 residues. Repertoires were generated with immunoSEQ multiplex PCR, while TCRdb's copy carries only in-frame clones and drops some. The data hold approximately 250,000 clones, with around nine tenths observed a single time. The data derive from a study of blood T cell repertoires in COVID-19. Study in general: Samples of COVID-19 (acute and convalescent) were obtained from the United States, Italy and Spain. PBMCs, B-cell-depleted T cells, or T cells provided the cDNA or gDNA that made up the material.

Material for sequencing was peripheral blood. This clonotype was sampled from a middle-aged man with active or convalescent COVID-19. The rearrangement uses TRBV12-5 and TRBJ2-7, with 9 nucleotides matching TRBD2. The CDR3 DNA follows: TGTGCTAGTGGTGATATAGCGGGGGCCGTCTACGAGCAGTACTTC. Its translation is CASGDIAGAVYEQYF.